What follows describes a single TCR beta chain. This specimen comes from a study of blood T cell repertoires in COVID-19. Background on the study: The samples span acute and convalescent COVID-19 from the United States, Italy and Spain. Sample material is recorded as cDNA or gDNA derived from T cells, B-cell-depleted T cells, or PBMCs.

The V end lost 0 bases, the J end lost 7 bases, and 8 bases lay between the germline ends. Germline V CDR1 and CDR2: SGHKS, YYEKEE (reference sequence). The CDR3 length is 14 residues. Generated by immunoSEQ multiplex PCR, the TCRdb table keeps only in-frame clones and is missing some. The sample holds 100,000 to 150,000 clones; about nine tenths are singletons and the top ten take 9% to 12%. Sequencing was carried out using peripheral blood. The chain couples TRBV5-5 to TRBJ1-6; D gene ambiguous. This clonotype was obtained from a man in his fifties with acute or convalescent COVID-19. The CDR3: CASSLVARNSPLHF. The CDR3 DNA reads TGTGCCAGCAGCTTGGTAGCGAGGAATTCACCCCTCCACTTT.